This TCR beta chain comes out of a study of T cells in women clearing cervical HPV infection (dated by TCRdb to the late 2010s). Context from the whole study: The cases were 25 to 30 women with histologically confirmed HPV16-related CIN3 or worse, and 2 of these cases were invasive cancers. Controls were 25 to 30 women whose single incident HPV16 infection cleared within 12 months without precancer or cancer developing. Blood from cases was collected at the visit where the lesion was first found, while blood from controls was collected once the infection could no longer be detected. For cases, the median interval between lesion detection and blood sampling was roughly 150 days, with an interquartile range of roughly 85 to 210 days. Since only a few of the women had HLA typing available, the possibility that HLA type was acting as a confounder could not be ruled out. This exploratory proof-of-principle case-control study, nested within the Guanacaste HPV Natural History Study in Costa Rica, compared TCR repertoires among women with different cervical HPV16 outcomes. Cases and controls were matched on year of sample collection and on age within five years. Cases had a median age of around 32 years compared with 38 for controls, and baseline characteristics showed no significant differences between the groups. In the parent cohort, roughly 9,700 women aged 18 or older were enrolled in Guanacaste, Costa Rica, during about 1992 to 1994 and then followed for under 9 years. Five blinded duplicates per group were added as quality controls, giving around 60 samples: some 50 participants and some 10 replicates. Findings and caveats that apply to the study as a whole: Because of the cross-sectional design, the study could not determine whether the associations came before infection or resulted from infection, and neither effector/memory subsets nor HPV-specific T cells were isolated. Random forest classifiers combining richness and V gene abundances distinguished cases from controls with an estimated AUC of roughly 0.83. Across sequencing depths, CIN3+ cases showed significantly higher TCR repertoire richness than controls, but evenness did not differ between the groups. Lower TRBV6-7 relative abundance was observed in cases than in controls (around 0.1% versus 0.15%; Bonferroni P = 0.0008). Because the number of T cells in each sample was unknown, differences in richness could reflect differing T-cell content rather than repertoire biology.

Concerning this clone itself: The antigen it binds to is not known. The DNA ends 3 residues before the CDR3 does, and the rest of the CDR3 is filled in from the germline J gene.

TCR beta CDR3 regions were amplified by multiplex PCR using the immunoSEQ assay from an average of roughly 1,300 ng genomic DNA per sample. To correct primer bias, the assay used a complete synthetic TCR repertoire to set an amplification baseline. The amplicons were sequenced using the Illumina platform. Concerning the study's data processing: Error correction of the sequences involved clustering with frequency ratios plus a modified nearest-neighbor algorithm, after which the sequences were analyzed in the immunoSEQ Analyzer using IMGT gene definitions. TCR richness and evenness were averaged over 20 rarefaction repeats at each rarefaction depth, excluding samples with fewer sequences than the depth. Wilcoxon rank sum tests with FDR correction were used to compare V, D and J gene relative abundances between the groups. An intraclass correlation of just under 96% for TCR richness and an average of around 82% across some 70 gene segments were obtained from the blinded duplicates. Sourced from immuneACCESS, this table was stored by TCRdb with only in-frame sequences that have V and J called. A share of the clones is absent; for the studies checked, an unresolved V gene accounts for under half, and the remainder has no known explanation. The V and J calls and the clone size are those of that table, but D and trimming were determined from the DNA. The table kept for this sample lists about 17,000 clones. The top ten clonotypes cover approximately 12% of the sample.

The V end loses 3 bases and the J end loses 1 base, and a stretch of 10 bases separates them. From cysteine to phenylalanine, the CDR3 is 15 amino acids long. Shown are 36 bases from within the CDR3, in frame from base 1. Every participant had a single incident cervical HPV16 infection, and prevalent HPV16 infections were excluded. Cervical HPV DNA was detected with MY09/MY11 PCR, and genotyping was done with dot-blot hybridization. Roughly 16 mL of heparinized blood were centrifuged, and the buffy coat was split into aliquots, frozen at -30 degrees C, and then kept at -80 degrees C. QIAGEN kits were used to extract genomic DNA from the buffy coat specimens.

Rearrangement joined TRBV12-3 or TRBV12-4 to TRBJ1-5; tentative D gene TRBD1, with 6 bases matching. The clonotype originates from a woman between 18 and 70 years old with a cervical HPV16 infection that either progressed to CIN3+ or cleared (not recorded which). Sequencing was carried out using blood buffy coat. The CDR3 protein: CASSLTGTSNQPQHF. The DNA read from the CDR3 is TGTGCCAGCAGTTTGACAGGAACGAGCAATCAGCCC.